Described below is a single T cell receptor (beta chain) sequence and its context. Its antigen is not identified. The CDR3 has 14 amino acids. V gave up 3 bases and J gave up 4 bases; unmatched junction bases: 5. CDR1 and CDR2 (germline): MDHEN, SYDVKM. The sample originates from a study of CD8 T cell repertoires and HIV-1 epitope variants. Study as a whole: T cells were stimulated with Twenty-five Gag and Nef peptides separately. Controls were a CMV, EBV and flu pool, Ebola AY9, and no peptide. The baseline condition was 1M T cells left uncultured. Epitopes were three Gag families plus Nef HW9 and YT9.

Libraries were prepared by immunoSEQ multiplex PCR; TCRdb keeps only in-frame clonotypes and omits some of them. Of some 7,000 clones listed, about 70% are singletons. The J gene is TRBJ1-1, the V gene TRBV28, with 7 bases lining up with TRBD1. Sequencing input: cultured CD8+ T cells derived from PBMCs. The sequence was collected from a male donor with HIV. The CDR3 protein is CASSLGAGGTEAFF. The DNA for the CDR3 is TGTGCCAGCAGTTTGGGGGCAGGGGGCACTGAAGCTTTCTTT.